Below are 19 T cell receptor beta chains sequenced from a single sample in a study of beta chain features in type 1 diabetes. Study results and limitations: TCRB CDR3s from Type 1 diabetes patients were moderately but significantly shorter in all four CD4+ subsets.

These receptors lack a known antigen. The study reverse transcribed the entire isolated RNA, so it sequenced expressed TCRB transcripts. Clones were sequenced by immunoSEQ multiplex PCR, and TCRdb holds only the in-frame ones, with some missing. The table lists around 250,000 clones, about 23% of them singletons. Sequencing was done on a sample of naive CD4+ T cells from blood. The origin of the receptors is a woman in her 30s with type 1 diabetes.

V is TRBV5-1 and J is TRBJ1-1; 10 bases align to TRBD1. Germline CDR1 reads SGHRS; CDR2 reads YFSETQ. V shed 4 bases, J shed 1 base, and the junction held 1 base outside the gene matches. The CDR3 consists of 14 residues. This CDR3 is CASSRDRGNTEAFF. CDR3 in DNA: TGCGCCAGCAGCCGGGACAGGGGGAACACTGAAGCTTTCTTT.

The genes are TRBV29-1 and TRBJ2-1, with a possible D match to TRBD2 (6 bases). Trimming left V 4 bases short and J 2 bases short, with 12 bases between. This CDR3 spans 14 amino acids. Per germline, CDR1 SQVTM and CDR2 ANQGSEA. The CDR3, as DNA: TGCAGCGTTGCTCGGCGGGGAACCTACAATGAGCAGTTCTTC. This gives the protein CSVARRGTYNEQFF.

This clone occurred a few times. This chain joins TRBV30 and TRBJ1-5; no definite D call. From germline, CDR1 is GTSNPN and CDR2 SVGIG (reference sequence). This CDR3 is built from 15 residues. Between the trimmed V and J ends, which lost 1 base and 6 bases, there was a span of 16 bases. CDR3 sequence reads: CAWSDWRVGGQPQHF. CDR3 nucleotide sequence: TGTGCCTGGAGTGACTGGAGGGTGGGCGGTCAGCCCCAGCATTTT.

This clone was recorded a few times. V is TRBV5-1 and J is TRBJ2-1; 8 nucleotides agree with TRBD2. Germline V lookup: CDR1 SGHRS, CDR2 YFSETQ. CDR3 length equals 14 residues. Trimming removed 4 bases from V and 3 bases from J; junction bases left unmatched: 3. The CDR3 DNA follows: TGCGCCAGCAGCACTAGCGGCCACTACAATGAGCAGTTCTTC. Amino acids: CASSTSGHYNEQFF.

This clone came up once. This chain uses TRBV30 with TRBJ1-1, with TRBD1 as a possible D gene (6 bases). V was trimmed by 1 base and J by 1 base, leaving 10 bases between them. CDR1 is GTSNPN and CDR2 is SVGIG in the germline V gene (reference sequence). This CDR3 is 14 amino acids long. CDR3 nucleotide sequence: TGTGCCTGGAGTGCCCCGGACAGGAACACTGAAGCTTTCTTT. Protein product: CAWSAPDRNTEAFF.

V gene TRBV4-1 combines with J gene TRBJ2-3; D not certain. Trimming left V 0 bases short and J 7 bases short, with 8 bases between. CDR1 is MGHRA and CDR2 is YSYEKL in the germline V gene. CDR3 length: 13 residues. The CDR3 here is CASSQESLNTQYF. The CDR3, as DNA: TGCGCCAGCAGCCAAGAGAGCTTAAATACGCAGTATTTT.

The J gene is TRBJ1-5, the V gene TRBV2; 8 bases match TRBD1. J lost 11 bases, V lost 4 bases, and 10 bases had no gene match. CDR3 size: 14 residues. In germline, CDR1 is SNHLY, CDR2 FYNNEI. In nucleotides, the CDR3 is TGTGCCAGCAGTGGGGACAGGTCCGTCCGGTCCCAGCATTTT. It specifies CASSGDRSVRSQHF.

The chain couples TRBV21-1 to TRBJ2-5; the table gives TRBD1 as D, unverified against the DNA. TRBV21-1 has pseudogene status. The CDR3 runs to 16 residues. The CDR3 DNA sequence: TGTGCCAGCAGCAAACGGACAGGGGAGTTTCAAGAGACCCAGTACTTC. Protein sequence: CASSKRTGEFQETQYF.

The sample holds a few counts of this clone. The chain carries TRBV30 and TRBJ2-1, with 9 bases identical to TRBD2. CDR1 is GTSNPN and CDR2 is SVGIG in the germline V gene (reference sequence). Losses at the gene ends were 2 bases for V and 8 bases for J; bases not matched to a gene: 10. This CDR3 has 15 amino acids. The chain's CDR3 is CAWSKVAGVRDEQFF. CDR3 nucleotide sequence: TGTGCCTGGAGTAAGGTAGCGGGAGTTCGGGATGAGCAGTTCTTC.

This clone was counted only a few times. The J gene is TRBJ1-5, the V gene TRBV4-1; tentatively, D is TRBD1 (5 bases). Germline lookup yields CDR1 MGHRA and CDR2 YSYEKL. V was shortened by 3 bases and J by 4 bases, with 10 bases between the two germline ends. The CDR3 loop spans 14 amino acids. This CDR3 is CASSQTRGNQPQHF. CDR3 bases: TGCGCCAGCAGCCAGACTAGGGGAAATCAGCCCCAGCATTTT.

In its sample, this clone was seen a few times. The chain recombines TRBV5-6 with TRBJ2-1; D not certain. Trimming removed 6 bases from V and 0 bases from J, with 13 bases in between. CDR3 size: 15 residues. CDR1 and CDR2 from the germline V gene are SGHDT and YYEEEE. The CDR3 DNA reads TGTGCCAGCACCCTCGCGGTACACTCCTACAATGAGCAGTTCTTC. Its translation: CASTLAVHSYNEQFF.

The V and J genes are TRBV5-6 and TRBJ2-5, with a possible D match to TRBD1 (5 bases). This CDR3 spans 14 amino acids. Deletions cut 4 bases from V and 3 bases from J, with 13 bases between. The V gene's germline CDR1 is SGHDT and CDR2 YYEEEE. The CDR3 region has the DNA TGTGCCAGCAGCAAAAGCAGGGAAAAAGAGACCCAGTACTTC. Its translation: CASSKSREKETQYF.

This clone was counted a few times. The J gene is TRBJ2-7, the V gene TRBV5-1; TRBD2 aligns across 9 bases. Germline CDR1 SGHRS, CDR2 YFSETQ. This CDR3 has 14 amino acids. The junction had 7 bases not matched to a gene; V was cut back by 4 bases and J by 5 bases. This CDR3 reads CASSLGTSFDEQYF. CDR3 sequence (DNA): TGCGCCAGCAGCCTCGGGACTAGCTTCGACGAGCAGTACTTC.

As regards this clone: The sample contains more than one DNA sequence encoding this CDR3. CDR3 DNA sequence: TGTGCCAGCAGCTTCGAGTTCTACGAGCAGTACTTC. It codes for CASSFEFYEQYF. The chain recombines TRBV7-9 with TRBJ2-7; no clear D gene. There are 12 residues in the CDR3. The V gene's germline CDR1 is SEHNR and CDR2 FQNEAQ (reference sequence). Trimming cost V 3 bases and J 3 bases, with 6 bases left between them.

This clone was detected only a few times. The V and J genes are TRBV5-1 and TRBJ2-7; a possible D gene is TRBD2 (6 bases). The CDR3 runs to 16 residues. The germline V gene encodes CDR1 SGHRS and CDR2 YFSETQ. Trimming took off 7 bases at V and 3 bases at J, with 23 bases between the two ends. The CDR3 bases are TGCGCCAGCGCCCCCACCCCGGGCGGGAACAACTACGAGCAGTACTTC. Translated, it gives CASAPTPGGNNYEQYF.

The chain uses TRBV30 and TRBJ2-2; D ambiguous. V was shortened by 1 base and J by 6 bases, with 9 bases between the two germline ends. The CDR3 extends over 13 amino acids. Germline values: CDR1 GTSNPN, CDR2 SVGIG (reference sequence). The CDR3 nucleotides read TGTGCCTGGAGTGAACGGTGGTCCGGGGAGCTGTTTTTT. This translates into CAWSERWSGELFF.

The chain uses TRBV4-2 and TRBJ2-2; TRBD1 aligns across 8 bases. Looked up from germline, CDR1 is LGHNA and CDR2 is YNFKEQ. V was pared by 1 base and J by 3 bases, with 1 base of the junction left unmatched. The CDR3 covers 15 residues. CDR3 nucleotides: TGTGCCAGCAGCCAAGTGGACAGGGACACCGGGGAGCTGTTTTTT. It yields the protein CASSQVDRDTGELFF.

The CDR3 reads CASSPGLMNTEAFF. DNA for the CDR3: TGTGCCAGCAGCCCGGGACTAATGAACACTGAAGCTTTCTTT. The chain recombines TRBV7-3 with TRBJ1-1, with D perhaps matching TRBD1 (5 bases). Trimming shortened V by 5 bases and J by 0 bases, and 10 bases separated the two germline ends. Germline V gives CDR1 SGHTA, CDR2 FQGTGA. The CDR3 runs to 14 residues.

This clone was observed a few times. The chain combines TRBV5-4 with TRBJ2-1, with 13 bases matching TRBD2. This CDR3 region has 16 residues. V trimming: 4 bases; J trimming: 4 bases; junction bases outside the gene matches: 5. The V gene's germline CDR1 is SGHNT and CDR2 YYREEE (reference sequence). The CDR3 is CASSAKLAGGYNEQFF. DNA of the CDR3: TGTGCCAGCAGCGCGAAACTAGCGGGAGGGTACAATGAGCAGTTCTTC. Filled out from reference TRBV5-4 and TRBJ2-1, the complete variable domain reads ETGVTQSPTHLIKTRGQQVTLRCSSQSGHNTVSWYQQALGQGPQFIFQYYREEENGRGNFPPRFSGLQFPNYSSELNVNALELDDSALYLCASSAKLAGGYNEQFFGPGTRLTVL.